A single sample gave rise to the 24 T cell receptor beta chains below, sequenced in a study of spatial heterogeneity in lung cancer. Indicated time point: sample taken at primary tumor resection. Extraction of whole RNA from tumor, nontumor lung or frozen PBMC preceded unsorted sequencing. Using its own MiXCR run on the 5' RACE reads, TCRdb lists one record per CDR3 protein. The repertoire has more than 2,000 distinct CDR3 sequences, less than 20% of them found once; the top ten carry 55%. The source was PBMCs, collected at surgery. Receptor source: a male donor with early-stage non-small cell lung cancer.

Many counts were recorded for this clonotype. The chain joins TRBV7-2 to TRBJ1-1; 7 bases match TRBD1. Trimming removed 4 bases from V and 4 bases from J; junction bases left unmatched: 9. This CDR3 contains 15 residues. CDR1 SGHTA and CDR2 FQGNSA come from the germline V gene. The CDR3 protein is CASSSGGGLSTEAFF. The CDR3 region has the DNA TGTGCCAGCAGCTCAGGGGGGGGCTTGAGCACTGAAGCTTTCTTT.

By sample share, this clonotype is medium-sized. The J gene is TRBJ1-3, the V gene TRBV6-5; 7 bases map to TRBD1. The CDR3 sequence is 14 residues long. V was clipped by 6 bases and J by 4 bases; unmatched bases: 6. The germline gives CDR1 MNHEY, CDR2 SVGAGI. CDR3 loop: CASSTGTVGNTIYF. As DNA, the CDR3 is TGTGCCAGCAGCACCGGGACAGTGGGAAACACCATATATTTT.

In its sample, this clonotype is medium-sized. The chain has TRBV15 and TRBJ2-5; maybe TRBD1 (6 bases). Looked up from germline, CDR1 is LNHNV and CDR2 is YYDKDF (reference sequence). With 5 bases removed from V and 0 bases from J, the gap between germline ends came to 19 bases. This CDR3 has 17 residues. The DNA for the CDR3 is TGTGCCACCAGCGGAAAAGTGGACAGATGGTACCAAGAGACCCAGTACTTC. Translated: CATSGKVDRWYQETQYF.

V gene TRBV6-2 or TRBV6-3 combines with J gene TRBJ1-5; 8 bases match TRBD1. V shed 3 bases, J shed 2 bases, and the junction held 3 bases outside the gene matches. CDR3 length equals 15 residues. In germline, CDR1 is MNHEY, CDR2 SVGEGT. CDR3 DNA: TGTGCCAGCAGTTATACGACAGGGGGCAATCAGCCCCAGCATTTT. As protein: CASSYTTGGNQPQHF.

V gene TRBV20-1 combines with J gene TRBJ2-7, with no clear D. The CDR3 totals 21 residues. The germline V gene encodes CDR1 DFQATT and CDR2 SNEGSKA (reference sequence). The ends were cut back, 0 bases at V and 2 bases at J, with 32 bases in the middle. CDR3 residues: CSARDDNLKAFRAQDPYEQYV. The DNA for the CDR3 is TGCAGTGCTAGAGATGATAACCTTAAAGCGTTCCGGGCCCAAGACCCCTACGAGCAGTACGTC.

This clonotype was counted at least ten times. The J gene is TRBJ1-4, the V gene TRBV27; the D is unclear. V was clipped by 3 bases and J by 4 bases, with 6 bases between them. Germline values: CDR1 MNHEY, CDR2 SMNVEV (reference sequence). This CDR3 has 13 residues. As DNA, the CDR3 is TGTGCCAGCAGTTTGGATCTTAATGAAAAACTGTTTTTT. Translated: CASSLDLNEKLFF.

This clonotype is labeled medium-sized. CDR3 region: CASSQAPRRTEAFF. In DNA form, the CDR3 reads TGCGCCAGCAGCCAAGCTCCCCGGCGGACTGAAGCTTTCTTT. The rearrangement uses TRBV4-3 and TRBJ1-1; no definite D call. This CDR3 has 14 residues. Germline values: CDR1 LGHNA, CDR2 YSLEER. The V and J ends lost 1 base and 5 bases respectively, with 11 bases between them.

This chain connects TRBV4-3 to TRBJ2-5; 9 bases map to TRBD1. There are 20 residues in the CDR3. The germline CDR1 and CDR2 sequences are LGHNA and YSLEER. The V gene end was trimmed by 1 base and the J gene end by 5 bases; junction bases not matched to a gene: 20. CDR3 sequence reads: CASSQAWAGQGVPFGETQYF. The CDR3 bases are TGCGCCAGCAGCCAAGCCTGGGCGGGACAGGGAGTTCCGTTCGGGGAGACCCAGTACTTC.

Comment on this clonotype: With a much larger clone just one base away, this may be a read error. This CDR3 fails to terminate in the conserved phenylalanine or tryptophan, so it likely reflects a read error. V and J are TRBV23-1 and TRBJ2-2; D perhaps matches TRBD2 (6 bases). TRBV23-1 qualifies as an ORF whose function is uncertain. Between the trimmed V and J ends, which lost 10 bases and 7 bases, there was a span of 16 bases. The CDR3 spans 13 residues. CDR3 protein: CATTLASDGELFS. CDR3 nucleotide sequence: TGCGCCACCACCCTAGCGAGCGACGGGGAGCTGTTTTCT.

This clonotype has a count of ten or more. J is TRBJ2-3 and V is TRBV6-2 or TRBV6-3, with 10 positions matching TRBD2. The CDR3 is 18 residues long. Germline V lookup: CDR1 MNHEY, CDR2 SVGEGT. Trimming removed 3 bases from V and 4 bases from J; junction bases left unmatched: 13. This CDR3 reads CASSYLARTSGGPDTQYF. The CDR3 region has the DNA TGTGCCAGCAGTTATCTCGCTCGGACTAGCGGAGGGCCAGATACGCAGTATTTT.

This clonotype ranks as medium-sized. Relative to the germline gene, one junction end is altered; a read error may explain this. The chain recombines TRBV7-9 with TRBJ1-4, with D unresolved. Germline CDR1 is SEHNR and CDR2 is FQNEAQ (reference sequence). CDR3 length equals 14 residues. The chain's CDR3 is CASSLSGTSEKLFF. DNA of the CDR3: TGTGCCAGCAGCTTATCGGGTACTAGTGAAAAACTGTTTTTT.

The rearrangement links TRBV6-2 or TRBV6-3 to TRBJ2-3, with D uncertain. CDR3 length: 11 amino acids. Germline CDR1 reads MNHEY; CDR2 reads SVGEGT. Trimming pared 4 bases from V and 3 bases from J, leaving 2 bases between. This chain's CDR3 is CASSLTDTQYF. DNA of the CDR3: TGTGCCAGCAGTTTAACAGATACGCAGTATTTT.

The chain is built from TRBV28 and TRBJ2-7; 12 bases fit TRBD1. This CDR3 has 17 amino acids. Germline V CDR1 and CDR2: MDHEN, SYDVKM. Trimming removed 4 bases from V and 7 bases from J; junction bases left unmatched: 14. CDR3 amino acids: CASSSPNTGTGGYEQYF. CDR3 coding DNA: TGTGCCAGCAGTTCCCCGAACACCGGGACAGGGGGCTATGAGCAGTACTTC.

This clonotype ranks as medium-sized. The chain carries TRBV19 and TRBJ1-5; D not resolved. The CDR3 is 15 residues long. CDR1 and CDR2 from the germline V gene are LNHDA and SQIVND (reference sequence). Trimming took 6 bases from V and 0 from J, leaving 12 bases between them. Written as DNA, the CDR3 is TGTGCCAGTAGAACCCCTGGGATTAGCAATCAGCCCCAGCATTTT. This codes for CASRTPGISNQPQHF.

The chain combines TRBV7-9 with TRBJ2-2, with D perhaps being TRBD1 or TRBD2 (6 bases each). Deletions cut 5 bases from V and 3 bases from J, with 16 bases between. Germline CDR1 and CDR2: SEHNR and FQNEAQ (reference sequence). The CDR3 spans 16 residues. For the CDR3, the DNA is TGTGCCAGCAGCCAGATAGGGGGGAAGGACACCGGGGAGCTGTTTTTT. Protein product: CASSQIGGKDTGELFF.

The genes are TRBV6-6 and TRBJ2-7; D not certain. Trimming removed 2 bases from V and 3 bases from J, with 8 bases in between. CDR1 and CDR2 from the germline V gene are MNHNY and SVGAGI (reference sequence). The CDR3 length is 13 residues. CDR3 in DNA: TGTGCCAGCAGTTACACCCGGTACTACGAGCAGTACTTC. As protein: CASSYTRYYEQYF.

This clonotype showed up just a few times. Given a much more abundant clone one base away, this may be a read error. V usage is TRBV27 and J usage is TRBJ2-4, with a possible D match to TRBD2 (7 bases). In germline, CDR1 is MNHEY, CDR2 SMNVEV (reference sequence). The CDR3 covers 18 residues. CDR3 residues: CASSLRRIGGQAKNIRYF. The CDR3 DNA follows: TGTGCCAGCAGTTTGCGGAGAATCGGGGGGCAAGCCAAAAACATTCGGTACTTC.

This clonotype occurred many times. This rearrangement joins TRBV12-3 or TRBV12-4 to TRBJ2-5; D not certain. The ends were cut back, 0 bases at V and 5 bases at J, with 7 bases in the middle. The CDR3 contains 13 residues. CDR3 coding DNA: TGTGCCAGCAGTTTAGCCAATGCGGAGACCCAGTACTTC. This gives the protein CASSLANAETQYF.

This clonotype was observed a handful of times. J is TRBJ2-2 and V is TRBV7-8, with 11 bases matching TRBD2. The CDR3 covers 16 residues. Trimming took 5 bases from V and 1 from J; bases not matched to a gene: 3. The germline V gene has CDR1 SGHVS and CDR2 FQNEAQ. The chain's CDR3 is CASSALAGVNTGELFF. CDR3 bases: TGTGCCAGCAGCGCACTAGCGGGAGTGAACACCGGGGAGCTGTTTTTT.

This clonotype was detected many times. This sequence joins TRBV6-5 and TRBJ1-2; D uncertain. V lost 0 bases to trimming and J lost 0 bases, with 11 bases between them. Looked up from germline, CDR1 is MNHEY and CDR2 is SVGAGI. The CDR3 contains 16 residues. The CDR3 sequence is CASSYSAVPPNYGYTF. As DNA, the CDR3 is TGTGCCAGCAGTTACTCCGCGGTCCCCCCTAACTATGGCTACACCTTC.

The chain carries TRBV6-5 and TRBJ2-1, with 8 bases fitting TRBD1. CDR1 and CDR2 (germline): MNHEY, SVGAGI. J gave up 8 bases and V 4 bases, and 13 bases lay outside the gene matches. The CDR3 is made up of 16 amino acids. The CDR3 loop is CASSSPRTGRRDEQFF. The CDR3 coding sequence is TGTGCCAGCAGTTCTCCGAGGACAGGGAGGCGCGATGAGCAGTTCTTC.

This clonotype was seen ten or more times. The rearrangement joins TRBV7-6 to TRBJ1-1; TRBD1 matches 8 bases. The CDR3 is made up of 15 amino acids. CDR1 and CDR2 (germline): SGHVS, FNYEAQ. V was pared by 3 bases and J by 2 bases, with 5 bases of the junction left unmatched. CDR3 in amino acids: CASSFTTGANTEAFF. The CDR3 DNA sequence: TGTGCCAGCAGCTTCACGACAGGGGCAAACACTGAAGCTTTCTTT. Based on the CDR3 plus reference TRBV7-6 and TRBJ1-1, the full variable domain is GAGVSQSPRYKVTKRGQDVALRCDPISGHVSLYWYRQALGQGPEFLTYFNYEAQQDKSGLPNDRFSAERPEGSISTLTIQRTEQRDSAMYRCASSFTTGANTEAFFGQGTRLTVV.

This clonotype was detected many times. The chain links TRBV28 to TRBJ2-5; perhaps TRBD1 as D (5 bases). The germline V gene encodes CDR1 MDHEN and CDR2 SYDVKM. The CDR3 covers 15 residues. V was clipped by 6 bases and J by 0 bases, with 14 bases between them. The CDR3 region has the DNA TGTGCCAGCAGCAGTGGCAGGGTGTACCAAGAGACCCAGTACTTC. This gives the protein CASSSGRVYQETQYF.

In this sample, this clonotype turned up many times. This chain links TRBV7-2 with TRBJ2-7, with 7 positions matching TRBD2. The CDR3 consists of 17 residues. CDR1 is SGHTA and CDR2 is FQGNSA in the germline V gene. V was clipped by 2 bases and J by 2 bases; unmatched bases: 12. In DNA form, the CDR3 reads TGTGCCAGCAGCTTAAGTGTACTAGCGAGGACCCCCTACGAGCAGTACTTC. This sequence encodes CASSLSVLARTPYEQYF.